What follows are 26 T cell receptor beta chains derived from one specimen sequenced in a study of T-cell memory formation after mild COVID-19. TCRdb reprocessed the 5' RACE reads with MiXCR, giving one entry per CDR3 protein. The data contain about half a million distinct CDR3 sequences, roughly 18% of them singletons. The sequenced sample was PBMCs or a T cell subset sorted from them (not recorded which). The source of these receptors is an adult woman who had mild COVID-19 (a few samples of this study predate the infection). Cell type and time point are not known.

The chain joins TRBV13 to TRBJ1-4; 9 bases line up with TRBD1. The CDR3 loop spans 14 amino acids. With V trimmed by 3 bases and J by 8 bases, 4 bases remained unmatched. The germline CDR1 and CDR2 sequences are PRHDT and FYEKMQ (reference sequence). The CDR3 coding sequence is TGTGCCAGCAGCTTGGTAGGGACAGGGGAAAAACTGTTTTTT. Residues: CASSLVGTGEKLFF.

In its sample, this clonotype was seen a few times. The chain links TRBV19 to TRBJ1-5, with D unclear. The CDR3 has 14 amino acids. V was pared by 0 bases and J by 6 bases, with 9 bases between. Germline V gene sequence: CDR1 LNHDA, CDR2 SQIVND (reference sequence). CDR3 protein: CASSIEPAFQPQHF. The CDR3 nucleotides are TGTGCCAGTAGTATAGAGCCGGCTTTTCAGCCCCAGCATTTT. Full variable domain (rest looked up from reference TRBV19 and TRBJ1-5): DGGITQSPKYLFRKEGQNVTLSCEQNLNHDAMYWYRQDPGQGLRLIYYSQIVNDFQKGDIAEGYSVSREKKESFPLTVTSAQKNPTAFYLCASSIEPAFQPQHFGDGTRLSIL.

This clonotype came up a few times. CDR3 in amino acids: CSVGGTDSTFF. The CDR3 nucleotides read TGCAGCGTTGGGGGGACAGATTCTACTTTCTTT. The J gene is TRBJ1-1, the V gene TRBV29-1, with 7 bases matching TRBD1. The CDR3 covers 11 residues. The germline V gene encodes CDR1 SQVTM and CDR2 ANQGSEA. V dropped 4 bases and J dropped 12; count of bases not matched to a gene: 8.

The rearrangement uses TRBV24-1 and TRBJ2-3; 7 positions match TRBD2. The CDR3 totals 13 residues. Germline CDR1 and CDR2: KGHDR and SFDVKD. V dropped 10 bases and J dropped 0; count of bases not matched to a gene: 3. CDR3 sequence (DNA): TGTGCCACGCGGGGGACTAGCACAGATACGCAGTATTTT. Amino acid sequence: CATRGTSTDTQYF.

This clonotype was seen many times. The chain carries TRBV6-5 and TRBJ2-1; D unclear. The CDR3 loop spans 13 amino acids. Germline values: CDR1 MNHEY, CDR2 SVGAGI. Trimming left V 6 bases short and J 4 bases short, with 10 bases between. This chain's CDR3 is CASSRGAYNEQFF. As DNA, the CDR3 is TGTGCCAGCAGCCGCGGAGCTTACAATGAGCAGTTCTTC.

This clonotype was seen a handful of times. The chain has TRBV24-1 and TRBJ2-1; 7 bases line up with TRBD2. This CDR3 comprises 15 residues. V was clipped by 3 bases and J by 9 bases; unmatched bases: 10. Germline lookup yields CDR1 KGHDR and CDR2 SFDVKD. Here the CDR3 reads CATSDPRSPGGEQFF. The CDR3 DNA is TGTGCCACCAGTGATCCCCGTTCCCCGGGAGGTGAGCAGTTCTTC.

This clonotype was detected many times. This chain uses TRBV6-5 with TRBJ2-7, with TRBD2 matching over 11 bases. CDR3 length equals 14 residues. Germline CDR1 and CDR2: MNHEY and SVGAGI. After removal of 4 bases from V and 3 bases from J, the junction contained 2 bases not matched to a gene. CDR3 DNA: TGTGCCAGCAGTTTCGGGACTAGCGGCTACGAGCAGTACTTC. Its translation is CASSFGTSGYEQYF.

This rearrangement joins TRBV7-3 to TRBJ2-5, with 8 bases fitting TRBD2. The germline V gene encodes CDR1 SGHTA and CDR2 FQGTGA. This CDR3 is 14 amino acids long. With V trimmed by 5 bases and J by 5 bases, 7 bases remained unmatched. The CDR3 loop is CASSRGGKAETQYF. CDR3 DNA sequence: TGTGCCAGCAGCCGGGGGGGGAAGGCGGAGACCCAGTACTTC. The variable domain in full, completed from reference TRBV7-3 and TRBJ2-5, reads GAGVSQTPSNKVTEKGKYVELRCDPISGHTALYWYRQSLGQGPEFLIYFQGTGAADDSGLPNDRFFAVRPEGSVSTLKIQRTERGDSAVYLCASSRGGKAETQYFGPGTRLLVL.

This clonotype turned up a few times. This sequence joins TRBV6-1 and TRBJ1-1, with D perhaps matching TRBD1 (5 bases). Germline V CDR1 and CDR2: MNHNS, SASEGT. Between the trimmed V and J ends, which lost 3 bases and 1 base, there was a span of 12 bases. The CDR3 is 15 amino acids. The CDR3 region is CASSDRRDRNTEAFF. The CDR3, as DNA: TGTGCCAGCAGTGACCGCAGGGATCGGAACACTGAAGCTTTCTTT.

The genes are TRBV29-1 and TRBJ2-1; D might be TRBD1 or TRBD2, each matching 6 bases. Between the trimmed V and J ends, which lost 3 bases and 7 bases, there was a span of 16 bases. The length of the CDR3 is 14 residues. Germline CDR1 reads SQVTM; CDR2 reads ANQGSEA. The CDR3 protein is CSVDWGASGNEQFF. The CDR3 DNA reads TGCAGCGTTGATTGGGGGGCTTCTGGGAATGAGCAGTTCTTC.

The gene calls are TRBV6-1 and TRBJ2-3; D perhaps matches TRBD2 (5 bases). The CDR3 is 14 residues long. V was shortened by 9 bases and J by 5 bases, with 18 bases between the two germline ends. The germline CDR1 and CDR2 sequences are MNHNS and SASEGT. The chain's CDR3 is CASRLDLQRDTQYF. The CDR3 nucleotides read TGTGCCAGTAGACTGGACTTACAAAGAGATACGCAGTATTTT.

This clonotype turned up a few times. This sequence joins TRBV12-3 or TRBV12-4 and TRBJ2-7; D may be TRBD2 (6 bases). Between the trimmed V and J ends, which lost 5 bases and 5 bases, there was a span of 16 bases. This CDR3 comprises 14 residues. In DNA, the CDR3 is TGTGCCAGCAGTCCACGGGACTTCCTGAACGAGCAGTACTTC. This codes for CASSPRDFLNEQYF.

The chain joins TRBV12-3 or TRBV12-4 to TRBJ2-5; TRBD1 or TRBD2 may be the D gene (5 bases each). The V end lost 5 bases, the J end lost 0 bases, and 10 bases lay between the germline ends. The CDR3 runs to 14 residues. CDR3 region: CASSHRDHQETQYF. CDR3 DNA sequence: TGTGCCAGCAGTCACCGGGACCACCAAGAGACCCAGTACTTC.

The CDR3 coding sequence is TGTGCCAGCAGTTACTATGACCACCTCATATTCGAGGGCTACACCTTC. It codes for CASSYYDHLIFEGYTF. The chain employs TRBV6-2 or TRBV6-3 and TRBJ1-2; D is unclear. CDR1 and CDR2 from the germline V gene are MNHEY and SVGEGT. The length of the CDR3 is 16 residues. V lost 1 base, J lost 8 bases, and 20 bases lay in between.

This clonotype appeared many times. The rearrangement joins TRBV4-1 to TRBJ2-5; 8 bases line up with TRBD2. Trimming cost V 3 bases and J 3 bases; bases outside gene matches: 3. The germline V gene encodes CDR1 MGHRA and CDR2 YSYEKL. This CDR3 comprises 14 residues. This CDR3 is CASSQGGLEETQYF. CDR3 nucleotides: TGCGCCAGCAGCCAGGGGGGACTAGAAGAGACCCAGTACTTC.

This chain joins TRBV18 and TRBJ1-3; the D gene is possibly TRBD1 (5 bases). This CDR3 comprises 17 residues. From germline, CDR1 is KGHSH and CDR2 LQKENI. V shed 3 bases and J shed 2 bases, with 17 bases lying between them. The CDR3 nucleotides are TGTGCCAGCTCACCCACCCCAATGACAGCAACTGGAAACACCATATATTTT. Translation: CASSPTPMTATGNTIYF.

The chain combines TRBV9 with TRBJ1-1, with TRBD1 as a possible D gene (5 bases). This CDR3 has 14 amino acids. The germline CDR1 and CDR2 sequences are SGDLS and YYNGEE. V shed 4 bases and J shed 10 bases, with 20 bases lying between them. CDR3 sequence (DNA): TGTGCCAGCAGCTCCGACGCCGGGGGTTCCTCAGCTTTCTTT. Its protein product is CASSSDAGGSSAFF.

CDR3 residues: CAWSVTFRGIYEQYF. The CDR3 DNA follows: TGTGCCTGGAGTGTAACGTTTAGGGGGATCTACGAGCAGTACTTC. The chain uses TRBV30 and TRBJ2-7; D might be TRBD1 (6 bases). The V end was cut by 0 bases, the J end by 3 bases, with 15 bases between. CDR1 and CDR2 from the germline V gene are GTSNPN and SVGIG (reference sequence). The CDR3 is made up of 15 amino acids.

DNA of the CDR3: TGTGCTAGTGGTGAAGCCCTCCGCGGGACTAGCGGGGGATATAGGCAGTTCTTC. It yields the protein CASGEALRGTSGGYRQFF. The rearrangement joins TRBV12-5 to TRBJ2-1; TRBD2 matches at 14 bases. CDR3 length: 18 amino acids. CDR1 is LGHNT, CDR2 FRNRAP, per germline. J was trimmed by 12 bases and V by 5 bases; bases with no gene match: 18.

This clonotype appeared a few times. The chain joins TRBV27 to TRBJ2-1, with 9 bases aligning to TRBD1. The germline gives CDR1 MNHEY, CDR2 SMNVEV (reference sequence). With 3 bases clipped from V and 6 bases from J, the junction kept 9 bases outside the gene matches. This CDR3 is 16 amino acids long. This CDR3 is CASSLPPGQGPNEQFF. The CDR3 region has the DNA TGTGCCAGCAGTTTGCCCCCGGGACAGGGTCCCAATGAGCAGTTCTTC.

The genes are TRBV19 and TRBJ2-2; 12 positions match TRBD1. The V gene end was trimmed by 8 bases and the J gene end by 7 bases; junction bases not matched to a gene: 8. The CDR3 runs 15 residues. From germline, CDR1 is LNHDA and CDR2 SQIVND (reference sequence). CDR3 nucleotides: TGTGCCAGTCAATCCGGGACAGGGGGCGACGGGGAGCTGTTTTTT. It specifies CASQSGTGGDGELFF.

This clonotype was counted a few times. The chain links TRBV3-1 to TRBJ2-7, with D possibly TRBD2 on 5 matching bases. Germline assignment: CDR1 LGHDT and CDR2 YNNKEL (reference sequence). V was trimmed by 6 bases and J by 7 bases, leaving 13 bases between them. The CDR3 is 12 amino acids. The CDR3 DNA reads TGTGCCAGCAGGGATCCCTCGGGGGAGCAGTACTTC. Its protein product is CASRDPSGEQYF.

A few counts support this clonotype. CDR3 in amino acids: CSARGSTLPFRSYNEQFF. The CDR3 DNA reads as TGCAGTGCTAGGGGCTCGACACTCCCCTTCCGCTCCTACAATGAGCAGTTCTTC. The chain employs TRBV20-1 and TRBJ2-1, with D hard to call. Trimming took off 3 bases at V and 0 bases at J, with 21 bases between the two ends. CDR1 and CDR2 (germline): DFQATT, SNEGSKA (reference sequence). The CDR3 is 18 amino acids.

This clonotype has just a few counts. The CDR3 nucleotides read TGTGCCAGTAGTATCAGGAGAGACAGGGGACGAAATGGCTACACCTTC. Its protein is CASSIRRDRGRNGYTF. The chain couples TRBV19 to TRBJ1-2, with 8 bases identical to TRBD1. CDR1 is LNHDA, CDR2 SQIVND, per germline (reference sequence). V gave up 3 bases and J gave up 6 bases; unmatched junction bases: 12. CDR3 length equals 16 residues.

The J gene is TRBJ2-1, the V gene TRBV7-2; D might be TRBD1 or TRBD2, each matching 5 bases. V was cut by 5 bases and J by 9 bases, with 14 bases left in between. The CDR3 is 13 residues long. Per germline, CDR1 SGHTA and CDR2 FQGNSA. The CDR3 sequence: CASSRDPYGEQFF. The DNA for the CDR3 is TGTGCCAGCAGCAGGGACCCGTACGGTGAGCAGTTCTTC.

The chain is built from TRBV3-1 and TRBJ1-2; D might be TRBD1 (6 bases). The CDR3 is 16 residues long. The V gene lost 1 base and the J gene lost 5 bases, with 17 bases spanning the gap. Germline-derived CDR1 and CDR2 are LGHDT and YNNKEL (reference sequence). The CDR3 loop reads CASSQGPGQRLYGYTF. The CDR3 nucleotides are TGTGCCAGCAGCCAAGGACCGGGACAAAGGTTATATGGCTACACCTTC.